Shown below are 7 T cell receptor beta chains from a single sample sequenced in a study of CD8+ T cells in alopecia areata. Extraction of RNA preceded its reverse transcription into cDNA, which served as the sequencing template. The protocol was immunoSEQ multiplex PCR, while the TCRdb copy is restricted to in-frame clones and leaves out a portion. The data show 150,000 or so clones, 45% to 60% seen once. The treatment is: oral pan-JAK inhibitor, 5-10 mg twice daily. Sample: CD8+ T cells sorted from blood, taken at week 4, from a patient treated with tofacitinib. The receptors come from a human donor with alopecia areata.

The V and J genes are TRBV29-1 and TRBJ2-2; D may be TRBD1 (6 bases). V was shortened by 7 bases and J by 6 bases, with 15 bases between the two germline ends. Germline V gives CDR1 SQVTM, CDR2 ANQGSEA. The CDR3 has 13 amino acids. CDR3 region: CSAYPGAAGELFF. CDR3 bases: TGCAGCGCCTACCCAGGGGCGGCCGGGGAGCTGTTTTTT.

This chain links TRBV29-1 with TRBJ2-6, with D possibly TRBD1 on 5 matching bases. The CDR3 is made up of 14 amino acids. Trimming took off 4 bases at V and 2 bases at J, with 9 bases between the two ends. Germline CDR1 and CDR2: SQVTM and ANQGSEA. This CDR3 reads CSVGQGTGANVLTF. The CDR3 bases are TGCAGCGTTGGCCAGGGAACTGGGGCCAACGTCCTGACTTTC.

This clone occurred once. The rearrangement uses TRBV27 and TRBJ2-1; D remains unclear. The length of the CDR3 is 13 residues. From germline, CDR1 is MNHEY and CDR2 SMNVEV (reference sequence). The V end lost 3 bases, the J end lost 3 bases, and 6 bases lay between the germline ends. DNA for the CDR3: TGTGCCAGCAGTTTTGGAATCTACAATGAGCAGTTCTTC. This codes for CASSFGIYNEQFF.

In its sample, this clone was seen once. V and J are TRBV7-9 and TRBJ2-3; D remains ambiguous. The CDR3 runs to 13 residues. V lost 4 bases, J lost 2 bases, and 7 bases lay in between. Germline V gene data show CDR1 as SEHNR and CDR2 as FQNEAQ (reference sequence). The DNA of the CDR3 is TGTGCCAGCAGCTCACGAAACACAGATACGCAGTATTTT. It encodes CASSSRNTDTQYF.

This clone was counted a few times. The chain has TRBV29-1 and TRBJ1-2; 7 bases are a match to TRBD1. V was clipped by 6 bases and J by 2 bases; unmatched bases: 12. Germline CDR1 is SQVTM and CDR2 is ANQGSEA. This CDR3 region has 15 residues. CDR3 loop: CSVYGTEESNYGYTF. CDR3 bases: TGCAGCGTCTACGGGACAGAAGAGTCCAACTATGGCTACACCTTC.

The chain recombines TRBV13 with TRBJ2-3, with unresolved D. This CDR3 is 14 amino acids long. V was trimmed by 0 bases and J by 0 bases, leaving 4 bases between them. Germline V gives CDR1 PRHDT, CDR2 FYEKMQ (reference sequence). The CDR3 reads CASSLGVSTDTQYF. The CDR3 DNA follows: TGTGCCAGCAGCTTAGGCGTGAGCACAGATACGCAGTATTTT.

This clone came up a few times. The chain recombines TRBV7-9 with TRBJ2-2, with a possible D match to TRBD1 (5 bases). The V and J ends lost 6 bases and 3 bases respectively, with 17 bases between them. The CDR3 is made up of 16 amino acids. Germline CDR1 is SEHNR and CDR2 is FQNEAQ (reference sequence). This CDR3 is CASRPALGQYTGELFF. The CDR3 DNA sequence: TGTGCCAGCAGACCTGCCTTGGGGCAGTACACCGGGGAGCTGTTTTTT.